The subject of this entry is one TCR beta chain. After extraction with the RNeasy kit, about 0.45 to 1 ug of the RNA was reverse transcribed using random hexamers. Amplification of TCR beta CDR3 across 54 Vbeta and 13 Jbeta was performed with immunoSEQ multiplex PCR. From the immunoSEQ multiplex PCR reads, TCRdb called clonotypes with MiXCR, one entry per CDR3 protein. This repertoire shows roughly 200,000 distinct CDR3 sequences, roughly 95% found once; its top ten account for roughly 0.16%. The data stem from a study of CD8 T cells in Susac syndrome. Germline assignment: CDR1 MDHEN and CDR2 SYDVKM. Trimming took 2 bases from V and 0 from J, leaving 8 bases between them. CDR3 size: 15 residues.

Sequenced input: CD8+ T cells from PBMCs. This sequence originates from a human donor with multiple sclerosis. The rearrangement joins TRBV28 to TRBJ2-4, with D perhaps matching TRBD1 or TRBD2 (5 bases each). In nucleotides, the CDR3 is TGTGCCAGCAGTTTAGGGACGGTAGCCAAAAACATTCAGTACTTC. Translated, it gives CASSLGTVAKNIQYF.